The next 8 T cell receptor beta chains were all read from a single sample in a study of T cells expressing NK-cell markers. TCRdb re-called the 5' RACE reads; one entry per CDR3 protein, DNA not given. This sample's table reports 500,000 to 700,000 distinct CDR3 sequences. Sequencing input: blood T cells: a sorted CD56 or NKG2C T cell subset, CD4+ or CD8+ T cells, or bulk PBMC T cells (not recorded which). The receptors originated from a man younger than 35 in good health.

CDR3 protein: CASSLVGLAGQETQYF. The chain uses TRBV5-1 and TRBJ2-5; TCRdb's assignment of TRBD2 cannot be checked, as there is no DNA. The CDR3 totals 16 residues. Looked up from germline, CDR1 is SGHRS and CDR2 is YFSETQ.

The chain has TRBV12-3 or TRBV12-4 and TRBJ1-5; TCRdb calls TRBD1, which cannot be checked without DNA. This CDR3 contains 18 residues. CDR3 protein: CASSTGTESSFSNQPQHF.

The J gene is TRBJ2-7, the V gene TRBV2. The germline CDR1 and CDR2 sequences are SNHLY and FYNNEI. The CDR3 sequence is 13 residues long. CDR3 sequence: CASRRSIIYEQYF. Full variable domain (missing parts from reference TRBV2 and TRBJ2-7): EPEVTQTPSHQVTQMGQEVILRCVPISNHLYFYWYRQILGQKVEFLVSFYNNEISEKSEIFDDQFSVERPDGSNFTLKIRSTKLEDSAMYFCASRRSIIYEQYFGPGTRLTVT.

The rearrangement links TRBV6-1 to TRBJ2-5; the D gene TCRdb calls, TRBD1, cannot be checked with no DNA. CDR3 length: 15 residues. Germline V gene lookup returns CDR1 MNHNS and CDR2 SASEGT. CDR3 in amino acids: CASSDSGDVRETQYF.

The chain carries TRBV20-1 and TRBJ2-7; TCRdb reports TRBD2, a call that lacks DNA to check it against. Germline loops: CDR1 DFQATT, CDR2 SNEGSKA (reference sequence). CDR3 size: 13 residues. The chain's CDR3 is CSARPQGGYEQYF.

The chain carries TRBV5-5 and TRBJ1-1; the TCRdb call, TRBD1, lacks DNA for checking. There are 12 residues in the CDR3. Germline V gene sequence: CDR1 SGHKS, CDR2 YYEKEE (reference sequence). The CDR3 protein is CASRGTGLEAFF.

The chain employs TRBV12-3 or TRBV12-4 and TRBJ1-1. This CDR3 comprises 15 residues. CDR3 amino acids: CASSPRGEGNTEAFF.

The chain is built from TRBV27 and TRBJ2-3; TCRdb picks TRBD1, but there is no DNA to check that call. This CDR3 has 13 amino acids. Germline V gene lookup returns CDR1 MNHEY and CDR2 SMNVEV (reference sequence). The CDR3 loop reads CASCVGGTDTQYF.